This T cell receptor (beta chain) was retrieved from a study of blood T cell repertoires in COVID-19. This CDR3 comprises 13 residues. Germline-derived CDR1 and CDR2 are SGHTA and FQGNSA. The V end lost 2 bases, the J end lost 11 bases, and 15 bases lay between the germline ends. Using immunoSEQ multiplex PCR, the repertoire was profiled, and TCRdb retains in-frame clones only, with some absent. Of 240,000 or so clones listed, over 80% are singletons. The material sequenced was PBMCs or T cells enriched from blood (not recorded which). The chain combines TRBV7-2 with TRBJ1-1; D ambiguous. This TCR came from a man aged 45-65 years who had been exposed to COVID-19. This CDR3 reads CASSLSRGGSAFF. The CDR3 coding sequence is TGTGCCAGCAGCTTATCGCGTGGAGGGTCCGCTTTCTTT.